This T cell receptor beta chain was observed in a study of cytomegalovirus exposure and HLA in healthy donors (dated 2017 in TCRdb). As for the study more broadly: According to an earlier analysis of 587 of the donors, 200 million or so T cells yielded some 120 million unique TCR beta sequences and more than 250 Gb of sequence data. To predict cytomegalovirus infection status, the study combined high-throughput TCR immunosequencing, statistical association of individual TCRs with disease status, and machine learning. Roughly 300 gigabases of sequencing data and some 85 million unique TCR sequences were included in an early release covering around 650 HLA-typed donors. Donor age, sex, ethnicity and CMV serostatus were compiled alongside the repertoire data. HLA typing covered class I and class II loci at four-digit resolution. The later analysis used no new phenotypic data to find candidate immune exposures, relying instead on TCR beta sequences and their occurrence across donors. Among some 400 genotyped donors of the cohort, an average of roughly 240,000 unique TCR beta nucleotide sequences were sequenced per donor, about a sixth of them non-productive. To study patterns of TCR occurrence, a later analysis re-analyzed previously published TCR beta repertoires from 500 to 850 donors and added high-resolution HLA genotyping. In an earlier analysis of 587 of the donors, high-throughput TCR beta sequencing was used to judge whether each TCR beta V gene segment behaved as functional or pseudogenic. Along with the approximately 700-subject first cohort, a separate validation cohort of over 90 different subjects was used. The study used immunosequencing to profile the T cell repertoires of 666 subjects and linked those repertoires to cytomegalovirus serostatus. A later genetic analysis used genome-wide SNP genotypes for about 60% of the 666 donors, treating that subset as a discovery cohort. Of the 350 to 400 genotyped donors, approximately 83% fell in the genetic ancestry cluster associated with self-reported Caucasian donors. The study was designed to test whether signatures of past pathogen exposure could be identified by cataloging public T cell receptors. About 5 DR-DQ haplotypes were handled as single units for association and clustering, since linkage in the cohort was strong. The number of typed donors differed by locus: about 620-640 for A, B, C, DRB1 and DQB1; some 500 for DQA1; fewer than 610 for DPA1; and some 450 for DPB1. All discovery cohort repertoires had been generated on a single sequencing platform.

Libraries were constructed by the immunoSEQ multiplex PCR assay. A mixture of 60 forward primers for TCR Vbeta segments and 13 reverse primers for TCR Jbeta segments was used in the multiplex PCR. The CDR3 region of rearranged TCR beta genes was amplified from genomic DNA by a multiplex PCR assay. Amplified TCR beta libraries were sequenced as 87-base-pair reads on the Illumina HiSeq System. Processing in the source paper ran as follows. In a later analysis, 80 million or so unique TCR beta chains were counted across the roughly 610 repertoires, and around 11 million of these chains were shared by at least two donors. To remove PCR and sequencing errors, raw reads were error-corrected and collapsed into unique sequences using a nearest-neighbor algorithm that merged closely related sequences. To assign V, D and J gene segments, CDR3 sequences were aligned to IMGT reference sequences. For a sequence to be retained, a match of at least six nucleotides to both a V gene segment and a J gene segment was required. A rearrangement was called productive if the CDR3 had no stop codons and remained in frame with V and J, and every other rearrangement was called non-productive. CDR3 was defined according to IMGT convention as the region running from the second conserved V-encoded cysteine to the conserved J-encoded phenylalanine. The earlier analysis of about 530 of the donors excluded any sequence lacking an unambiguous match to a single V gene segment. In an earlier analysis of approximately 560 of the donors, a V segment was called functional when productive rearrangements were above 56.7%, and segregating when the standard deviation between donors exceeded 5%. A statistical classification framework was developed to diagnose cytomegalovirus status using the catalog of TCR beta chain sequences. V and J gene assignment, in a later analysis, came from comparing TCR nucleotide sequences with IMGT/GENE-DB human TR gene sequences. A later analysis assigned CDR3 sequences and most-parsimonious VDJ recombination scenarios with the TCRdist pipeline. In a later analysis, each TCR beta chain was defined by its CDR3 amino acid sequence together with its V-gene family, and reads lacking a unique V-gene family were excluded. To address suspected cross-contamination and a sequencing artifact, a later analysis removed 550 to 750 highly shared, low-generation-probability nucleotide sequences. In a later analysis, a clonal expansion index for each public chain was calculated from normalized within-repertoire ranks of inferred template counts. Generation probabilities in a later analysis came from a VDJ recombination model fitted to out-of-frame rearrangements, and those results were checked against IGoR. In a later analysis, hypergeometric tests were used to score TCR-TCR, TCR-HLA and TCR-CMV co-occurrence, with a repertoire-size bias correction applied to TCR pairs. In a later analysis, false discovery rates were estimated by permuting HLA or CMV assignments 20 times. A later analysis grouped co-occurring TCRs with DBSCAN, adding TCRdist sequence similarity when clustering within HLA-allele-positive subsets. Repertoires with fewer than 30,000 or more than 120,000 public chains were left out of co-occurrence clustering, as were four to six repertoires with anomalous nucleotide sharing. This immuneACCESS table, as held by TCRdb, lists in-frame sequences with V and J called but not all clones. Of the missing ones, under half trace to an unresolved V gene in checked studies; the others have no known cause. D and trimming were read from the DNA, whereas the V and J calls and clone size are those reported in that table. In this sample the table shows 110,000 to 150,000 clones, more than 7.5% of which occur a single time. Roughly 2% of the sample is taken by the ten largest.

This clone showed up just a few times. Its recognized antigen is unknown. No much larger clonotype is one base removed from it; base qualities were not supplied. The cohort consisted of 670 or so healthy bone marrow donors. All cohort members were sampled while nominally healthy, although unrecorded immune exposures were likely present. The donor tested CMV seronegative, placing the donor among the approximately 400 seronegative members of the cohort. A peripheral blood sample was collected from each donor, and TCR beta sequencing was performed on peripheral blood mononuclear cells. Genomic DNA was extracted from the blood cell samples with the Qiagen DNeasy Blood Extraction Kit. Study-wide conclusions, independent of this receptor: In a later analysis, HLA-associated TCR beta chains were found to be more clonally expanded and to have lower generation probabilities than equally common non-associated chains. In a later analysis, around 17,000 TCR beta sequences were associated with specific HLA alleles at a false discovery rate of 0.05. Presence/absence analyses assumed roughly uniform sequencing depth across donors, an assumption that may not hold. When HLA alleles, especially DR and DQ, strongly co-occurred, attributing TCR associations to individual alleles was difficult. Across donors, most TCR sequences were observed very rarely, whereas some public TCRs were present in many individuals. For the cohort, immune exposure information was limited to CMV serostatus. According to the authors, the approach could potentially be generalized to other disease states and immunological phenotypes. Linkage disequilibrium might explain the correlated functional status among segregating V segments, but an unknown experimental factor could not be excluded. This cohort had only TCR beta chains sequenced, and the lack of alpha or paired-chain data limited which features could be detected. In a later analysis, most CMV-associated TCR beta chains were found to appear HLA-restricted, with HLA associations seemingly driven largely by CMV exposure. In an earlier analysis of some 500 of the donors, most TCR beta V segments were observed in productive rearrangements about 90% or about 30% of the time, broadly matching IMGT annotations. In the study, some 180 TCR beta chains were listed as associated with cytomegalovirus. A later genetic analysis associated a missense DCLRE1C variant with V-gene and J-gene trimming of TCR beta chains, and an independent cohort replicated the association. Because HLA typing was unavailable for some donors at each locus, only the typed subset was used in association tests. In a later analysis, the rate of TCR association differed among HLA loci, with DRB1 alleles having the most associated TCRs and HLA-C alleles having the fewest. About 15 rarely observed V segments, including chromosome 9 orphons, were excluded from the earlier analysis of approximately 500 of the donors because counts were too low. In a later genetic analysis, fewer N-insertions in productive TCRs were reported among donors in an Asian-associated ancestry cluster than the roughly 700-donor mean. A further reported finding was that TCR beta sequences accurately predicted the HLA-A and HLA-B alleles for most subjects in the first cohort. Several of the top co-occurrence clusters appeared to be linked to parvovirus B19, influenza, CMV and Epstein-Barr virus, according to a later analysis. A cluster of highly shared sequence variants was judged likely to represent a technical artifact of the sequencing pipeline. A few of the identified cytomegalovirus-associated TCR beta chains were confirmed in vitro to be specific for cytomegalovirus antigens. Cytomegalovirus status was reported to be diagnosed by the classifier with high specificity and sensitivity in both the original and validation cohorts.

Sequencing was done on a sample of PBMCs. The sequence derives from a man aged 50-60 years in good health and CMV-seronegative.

In nucleotides, the sequence is TGTGCCAGCAGCTTAGATAGGGGCGGTGAAAAACTGTTTTTT. This gives the protein CASSLDRGGEKLFF. This sequence uses TRBV7-2 and TRBJ1-4; tentative D gene TRBD1, with 5 bases matching. Its CDR3 holds 14 amino acids, cysteine through phenylalanine. CDR3 DNA is the only sequence kept; it has 42 bases, read in frame from the first base. The germline ends are 10 bases apart after V is trimmed by 1 base and J by 7 bases. CDR1 and CDR2 were assigned from the germline V gene as SGHTA and FQGNSA.